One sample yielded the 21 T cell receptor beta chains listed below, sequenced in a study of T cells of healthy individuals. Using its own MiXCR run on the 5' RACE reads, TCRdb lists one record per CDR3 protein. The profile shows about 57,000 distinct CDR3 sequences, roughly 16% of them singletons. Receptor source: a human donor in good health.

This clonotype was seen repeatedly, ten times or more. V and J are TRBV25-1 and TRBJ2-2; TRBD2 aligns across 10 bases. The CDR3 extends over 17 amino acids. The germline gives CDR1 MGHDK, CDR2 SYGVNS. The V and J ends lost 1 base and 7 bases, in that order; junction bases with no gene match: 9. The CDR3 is CASSELGPSGSIGELFF. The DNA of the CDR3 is TGTGCCAGCAGTGAATTGGGTCCTAGCGGGAGCATCGGGGAGCTGTTTTTT. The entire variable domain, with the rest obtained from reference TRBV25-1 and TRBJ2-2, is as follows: EADIYQTPRYLVIGTGKKITLECSQTMGHDKMYWYQQDPGMELHLIHYSYGVNSTEKGDLSSESTVSRIRTEHFPLTLESARPSHTSQYLCASSELGPSGSIGELFFGEGSRLTVL.

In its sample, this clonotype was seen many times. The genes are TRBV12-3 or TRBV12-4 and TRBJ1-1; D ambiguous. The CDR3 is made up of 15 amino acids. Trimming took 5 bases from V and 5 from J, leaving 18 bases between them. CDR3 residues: CASSQGGSVRTEAFF. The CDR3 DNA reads TGTGCCAGCAGTCAAGGCGGATCCGTGAGGACTGAAGCTTTCTTT.

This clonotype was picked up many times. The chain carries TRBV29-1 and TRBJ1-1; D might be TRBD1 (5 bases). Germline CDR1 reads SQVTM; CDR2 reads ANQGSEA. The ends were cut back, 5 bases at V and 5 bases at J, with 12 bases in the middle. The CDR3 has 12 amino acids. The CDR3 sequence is CSVQGSWTEAFF. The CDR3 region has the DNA TGCAGCGTTCAGGGTAGTTGGACTGAAGCTTTCTTT.

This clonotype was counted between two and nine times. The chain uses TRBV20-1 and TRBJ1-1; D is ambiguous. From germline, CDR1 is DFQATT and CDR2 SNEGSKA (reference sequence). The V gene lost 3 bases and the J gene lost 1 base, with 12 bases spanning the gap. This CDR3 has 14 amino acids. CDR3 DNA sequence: TGCAGTGCTAGCCCCGAGAACCGGAACACTGAAGCTTTCTTT. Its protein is CSASPENRNTEAFF.

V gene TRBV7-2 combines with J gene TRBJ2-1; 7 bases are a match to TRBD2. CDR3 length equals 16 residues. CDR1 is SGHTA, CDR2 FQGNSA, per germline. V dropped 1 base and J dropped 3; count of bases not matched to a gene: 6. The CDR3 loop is CASSLVPGGLYNEQFF. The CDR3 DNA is TGTGCCAGCAGCTTAGTACCGGGAGGTCTCTACAATGAGCAGTTCTTC.

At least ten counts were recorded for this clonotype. The CDR3 spells CASRVWFEPQHF. DNA for the CDR3: TGTGCCAGCAGGGTTTGGTTTGAGCCCCAGCATTTT. The chain links TRBV12-3 or TRBV12-4 to TRBJ1-5; D gene uncertain. V lost 6 bases to trimming and J lost 8 bases, with 11 bases between them. This CDR3 has 12 residues.

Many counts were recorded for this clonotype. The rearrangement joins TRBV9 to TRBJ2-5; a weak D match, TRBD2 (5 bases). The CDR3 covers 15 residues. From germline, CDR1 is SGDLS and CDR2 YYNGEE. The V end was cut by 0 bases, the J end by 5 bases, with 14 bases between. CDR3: CASSVGLQTGETQYF. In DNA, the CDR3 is TGTGCCAGCAGCGTAGGGCTACAGACGGGGGAGACCCAGTACTTC.

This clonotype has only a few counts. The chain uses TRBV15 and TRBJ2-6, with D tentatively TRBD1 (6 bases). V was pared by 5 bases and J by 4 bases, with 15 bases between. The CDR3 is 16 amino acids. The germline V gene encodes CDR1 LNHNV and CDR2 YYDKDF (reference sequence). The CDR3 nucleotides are TGTGCCACCAGCCCTCAGGGGACCAGGGGGGCCAACGTCCTGACTTTC. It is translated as CATSPQGTRGANVLTF.

The CDR3 here is CASSYSRREGLRTQYF. The CDR3 bases are TGTGCCAGCAGTTACTCGAGACGGGAGGGCCTCCGTACGCAGTATTTT. This chain uses TRBV6-2 or TRBV6-3 with TRBJ2-3; TRBD2 aligns across 8 bases. The CDR3 covers 16 residues. J lost 8 bases, V lost 0 bases, and 10 bases had no gene match. Germline V gene lookup returns CDR1 MNHEY and CDR2 SVGEGT.

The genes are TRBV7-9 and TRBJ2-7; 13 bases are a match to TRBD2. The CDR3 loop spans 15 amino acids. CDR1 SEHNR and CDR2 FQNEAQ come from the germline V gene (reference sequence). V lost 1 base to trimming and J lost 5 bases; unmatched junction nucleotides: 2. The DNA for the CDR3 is TGTGCCAGCAGCTTAGGAACTAGCGGGGGGGACGAGCAGTACTTC. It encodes CASSLGTSGGDEQYF.

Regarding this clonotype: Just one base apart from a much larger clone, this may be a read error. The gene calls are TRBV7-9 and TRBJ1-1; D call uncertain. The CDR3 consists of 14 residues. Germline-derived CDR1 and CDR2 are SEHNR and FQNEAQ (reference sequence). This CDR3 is CVSSSTMTSEYAFF. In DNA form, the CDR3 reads TGTGTCAGCAGCTCTACAATGACAAGCGAATACGCTTTCTTT.

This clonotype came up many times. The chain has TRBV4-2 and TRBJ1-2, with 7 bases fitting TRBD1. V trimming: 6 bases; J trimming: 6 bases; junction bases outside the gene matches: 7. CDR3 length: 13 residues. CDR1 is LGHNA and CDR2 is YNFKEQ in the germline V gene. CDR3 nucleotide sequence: TGTGCCAGCAGTCAGGGGGGACGGGATGGCTACACCTTC. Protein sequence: CASSQGGRDGYTF.

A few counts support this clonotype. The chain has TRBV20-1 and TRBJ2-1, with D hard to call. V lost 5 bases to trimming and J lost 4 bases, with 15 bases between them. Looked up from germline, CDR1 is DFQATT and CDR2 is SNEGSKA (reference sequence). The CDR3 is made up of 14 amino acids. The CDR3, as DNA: TGCAGTGCTCCCTCCCCTGGGGTATACAATGAGCAGTTCTTC. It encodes CSAPSPGVYNEQFF.

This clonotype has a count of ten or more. CDR3 sequence reads: CASSSGVYEQYF. The DNA of the CDR3 is TGTGCCAGCAGTAGTGGGGTCTACGAGCAGTACTTC. V is TRBV28 and J is TRBJ2-7; D not resolved. V lost 5 bases and J lost 3, with 8 bases in between. The CDR3 totals 12 residues. Germline V gene data show CDR1 as MDHEN and CDR2 as SYDVKM.

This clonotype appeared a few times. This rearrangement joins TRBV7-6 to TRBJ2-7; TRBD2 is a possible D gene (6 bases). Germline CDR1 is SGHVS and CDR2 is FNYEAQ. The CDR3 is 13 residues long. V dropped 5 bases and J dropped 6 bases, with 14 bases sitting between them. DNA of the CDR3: TGTGCCAGCAGCCAACTTCTAGCGTCCGAGCAGTACTTC. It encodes CASSQLLASEQYF.

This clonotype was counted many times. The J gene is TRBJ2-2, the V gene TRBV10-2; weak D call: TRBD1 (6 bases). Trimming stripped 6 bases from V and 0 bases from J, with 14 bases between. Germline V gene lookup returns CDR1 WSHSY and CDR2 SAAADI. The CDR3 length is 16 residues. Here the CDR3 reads CASRATGSANTGELFF. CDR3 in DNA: TGCGCCAGCAGGGCGACAGGTTCGGCGAACACCGGGGAGCTGTTTTTT.

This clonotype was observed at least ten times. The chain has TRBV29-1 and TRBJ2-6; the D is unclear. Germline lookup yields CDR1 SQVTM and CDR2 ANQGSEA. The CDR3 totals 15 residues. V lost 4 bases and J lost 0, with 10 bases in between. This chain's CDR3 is CSVGRRFSGANVLTF. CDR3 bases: TGCAGCGTTGGCAGACGGTTCTCTGGGGCCAACGTCCTGACTTTC. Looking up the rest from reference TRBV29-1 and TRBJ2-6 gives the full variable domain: SAVISQKPSRDICQRGTSLTIQCQVDSQVTMMFWYRQQPGQSLTLIATANQGSEATYESGFVIDKFPISRPNLTFSTLTVSNMSPEDSSIYLCSVGRRFSGANVLTFGAGSRLTVL.

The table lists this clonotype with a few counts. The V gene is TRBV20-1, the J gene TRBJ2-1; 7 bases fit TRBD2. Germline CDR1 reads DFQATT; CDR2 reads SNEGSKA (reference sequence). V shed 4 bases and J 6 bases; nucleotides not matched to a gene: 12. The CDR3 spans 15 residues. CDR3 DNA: TGCAGTGCTAACGAAGCGGGACCCGAATTCAATGAGCAGTTCTTC. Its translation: CSANEAGPEFNEQFF.

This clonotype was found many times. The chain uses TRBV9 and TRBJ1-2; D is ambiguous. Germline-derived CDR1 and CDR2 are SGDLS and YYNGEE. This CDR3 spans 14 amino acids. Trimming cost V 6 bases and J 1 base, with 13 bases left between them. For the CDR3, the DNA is TGTGCCAGCACCCAGGCGGGGTTTAACTATGGCTACACCTTC. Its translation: CASTQAGFNYGYTF.

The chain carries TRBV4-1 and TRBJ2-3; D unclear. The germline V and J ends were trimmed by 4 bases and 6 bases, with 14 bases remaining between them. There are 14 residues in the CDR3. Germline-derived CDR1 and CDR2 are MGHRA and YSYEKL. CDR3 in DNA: TGCGCCAGCAGCCGAGATTTGCTCTGGGATACGCAGTATTTT. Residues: CASSRDLLWDTQYF.

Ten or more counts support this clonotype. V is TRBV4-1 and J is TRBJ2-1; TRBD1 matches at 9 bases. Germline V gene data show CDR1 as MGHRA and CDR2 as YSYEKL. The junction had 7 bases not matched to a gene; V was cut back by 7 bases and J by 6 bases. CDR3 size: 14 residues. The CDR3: CASTLQGASNEQFF. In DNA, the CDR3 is TGCGCCAGCACCTTACAGGGGGCTTCCAATGAGCAGTTCTTC.